The 8 T cell receptor beta chains in this list originate from one sample, sequenced in a study of shared clonotypes between healthy human individuals. TCRdb's table, derived via immunoSEQ multiplex PCR, lists solely in-frame clones and lacks some. The table has about 1.1 million clones, 70% to 80% seen once; the top ten hold approximately 0.9%. The sequencing input was memory CD4+ T cells from PBMCs. Subset denoted: CD45RA-negative fraction. These receptor sequences come from a man aged 18 to 30 in good health. Some clones in this sample may be carry-over from other donors' samples.

CDR3 sequence (DNA): TGTGCCAGCACCCTATCCAGCCGGGGCCATCAGCCCCAGCATTTT. This translates into CASTLSSRGHQPQHF. The chain employs TRBV28 and TRBJ1-5; weak D call: TRBD1 (5 bases). The CDR3 is 15 residues long. Trimming removed 7 bases at V and 5 bases at J, with 18 bases between. From germline, CDR1 is MDHEN and CDR2 SYDVKM.

In its sample, this clone was seen a few times. The chain is built from TRBV6-1 and TRBJ2-5, with 7 bases matching TRBD1. Germline CDR1 is MNHNS and CDR2 is SASEGT. The CDR3 extends over 15 amino acids. J was trimmed by 5 bases and V by 5 bases; bases with no gene match: 11. The CDR3 DNA reads TGTGCCAGCAGTCAAGACAGGGAACTTGGGGAGACCCAGTACTTC. This encodes CASSQDRELGETQYF.

Points on this clone: The sample has other DNA sequences that encode this CDR3 too. The V call is TRBV30, the J call TRBJ2-1; D remains unclear. CDR3 length: 11 amino acids. V was cut by 1 base and J by 4 bases, with 2 bases left in between. CDR1 is GTSNPN, CDR2 SVGIG, per germline (reference sequence). The CDR3 sequence is CAWSAYNEQFF. The CDR3 DNA reads TGTGCCTGGAGTGCATACAATGAGCAGTTCTTC.

The chain combines TRBV27 with TRBJ2-7; 8 positions agree with TRBD1. Trimming took 8 bases from V and 2 from J; bases not matched to a gene: 5. CDR1 and CDR2 from the germline V gene are MNHEY and SMNVEV (reference sequence). CDR3 length: 13 amino acids. DNA for the CDR3: TGTGCCAGCGGGAAGACAGGGGCCTACGAGCAGTACTTC. Protein: CASGKTGAYEQYF.

The rearrangement uses TRBV2 and TRBJ1-1; a weak D match, TRBD1 (6 bases). V lost 6 bases to trimming and J lost 4 bases, with 18 bases between them. The CDR3 has 15 amino acids. Germline V gene data show CDR1 as SNHLY and CDR2 as FYNNEI. CDR3 amino acids: CASSSIGGVGTEAFF. The DNA for the CDR3 is TGTGCCAGCAGCTCCATAGGGGGGGTGGGCACTGAAGCTTTCTTT.

The chain couples TRBV7-2 to TRBJ1-5, with 7 nucleotides matching TRBD1. Per germline, CDR1 SGHTA and CDR2 FQGNSA. The V and J ends lost 6 bases and 3 bases, in that order; junction bases with no gene match: 8. The CDR3 extends over 15 amino acids. CDR3 nucleotides: TGTGCCAGCAGTTCCTCTGGGACAGACAATCAGCCCCAGCATTTT. Its protein product is CASSSSGTDNQPQHF.

This clone has only a few counts. The genes are TRBV14 and TRBJ1-3; no clear D gene. The V end lost 4 bases, the J end lost 0 bases, and 1 base lay between the germline ends. The CDR3 is 12 amino acids. Germline V gene sequence: CDR1 SGHDN, CDR2 FVKESK. The CDR3 sequence: CASSPSGNTIYF. DNA of the CDR3: TGTGCCAGCAGCCCCTCTGGAAACACCATATATTTT.

The rearrangement joins TRBV5-1 to TRBJ2-3, with D perhaps matching TRBD1 (6 bases). From germline, CDR1 is SGHRS and CDR2 YFSETQ. The CDR3 extends over 16 amino acids. The germline V and J ends were trimmed by 4 bases and 1 base, with 16 bases remaining between them. CDR3 region: CASSPDRNRGTDTQYF. The CDR3 bases are TGCGCCAGCAGCCCCGACAGGAATAGGGGCACAGATACGCAGTATTTT.